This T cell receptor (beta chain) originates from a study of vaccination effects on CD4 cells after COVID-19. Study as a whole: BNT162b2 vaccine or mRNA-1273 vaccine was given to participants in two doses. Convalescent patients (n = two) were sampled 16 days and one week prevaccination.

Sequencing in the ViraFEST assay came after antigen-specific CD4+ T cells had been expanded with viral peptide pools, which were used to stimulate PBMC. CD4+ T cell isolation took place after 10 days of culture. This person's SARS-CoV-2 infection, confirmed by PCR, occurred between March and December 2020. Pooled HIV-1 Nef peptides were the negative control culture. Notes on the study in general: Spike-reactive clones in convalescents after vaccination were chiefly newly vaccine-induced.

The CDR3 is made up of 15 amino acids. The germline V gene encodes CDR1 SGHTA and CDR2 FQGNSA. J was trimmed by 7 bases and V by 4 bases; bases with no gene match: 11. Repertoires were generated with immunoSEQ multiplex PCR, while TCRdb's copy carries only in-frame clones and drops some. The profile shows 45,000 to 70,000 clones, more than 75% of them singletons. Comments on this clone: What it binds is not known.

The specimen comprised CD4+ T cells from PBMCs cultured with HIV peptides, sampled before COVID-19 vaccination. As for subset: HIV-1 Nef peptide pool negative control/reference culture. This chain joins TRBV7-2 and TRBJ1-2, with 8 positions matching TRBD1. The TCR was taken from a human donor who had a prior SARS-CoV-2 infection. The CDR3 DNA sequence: TGTGCCAGCAGCTCCGGACAGGGTTCGCGCGGTGGCTACACCTTC. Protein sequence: CASSSGQGSRGGYTF.